This entry is about one T cell receptor beta chain. The antigen remains unidentified. TCRdb itself ran the reads through MiXCR, one entry per CDR3 protein. In the table there are fewer than 1,000,000 distinct CDR3 sequences, 25% to 40% of which are singletons. These data come from a study of T cell repertoires in cytomegalovirus infection. Study at large: The public TCR beta signatures pointed to both CMV infection and matching HLA type. General study results and limits: Carriers of CMV plus the relevant HLA were identified by cumulative public TCR beta family frequency. CMV-specific TCR beta clonotypes restricted by HLA-C were the ones dominating the ex vivo response.

J was trimmed by 3 bases and V by 5 bases; bases with no gene match: 15. The CDR3 is 18 amino acids. Per germline, CDR1 LGHNA and CDR2 YSLEER. The sequences come from cultured CD8+ T cells from PBMCs, collected from culture after CMV antigen stimulation. The chain carries TRBV4-3 and TRBJ2-5, with 10 bases identical to TRBD1. The TCR sequence derives from a human donor in good health (CMV status not recorded). Some clones in this sample may be carry-over from other donors' samples. DNA for the CDR3: TGCGCCAGCAGCATCCAAACCGGGACAGGGGATCCCGAAGAGACCCAGTACTTC. Its translation is CASSIQTGTGDPEETQYF.